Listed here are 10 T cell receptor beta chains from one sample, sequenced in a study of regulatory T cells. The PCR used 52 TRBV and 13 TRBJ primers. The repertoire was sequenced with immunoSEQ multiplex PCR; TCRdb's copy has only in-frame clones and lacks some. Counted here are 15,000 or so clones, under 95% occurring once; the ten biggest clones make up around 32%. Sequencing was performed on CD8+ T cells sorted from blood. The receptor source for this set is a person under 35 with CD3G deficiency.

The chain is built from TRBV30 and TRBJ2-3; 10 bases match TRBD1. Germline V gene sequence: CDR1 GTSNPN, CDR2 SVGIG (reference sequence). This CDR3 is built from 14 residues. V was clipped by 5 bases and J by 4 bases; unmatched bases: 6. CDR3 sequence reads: CAWGWGQGPDTQYF. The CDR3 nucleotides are TGTGCCTGGGGGTGGGGACAGGGGCCAGATACGCAGTATTTT.

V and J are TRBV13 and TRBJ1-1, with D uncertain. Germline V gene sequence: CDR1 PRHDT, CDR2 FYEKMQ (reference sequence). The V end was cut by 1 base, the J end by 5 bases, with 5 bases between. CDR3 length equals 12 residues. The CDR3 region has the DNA TGTGCCAGCAGCTTAGATCGTACTGAAGCTTTCTTT. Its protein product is CASSLDRTEAFF.

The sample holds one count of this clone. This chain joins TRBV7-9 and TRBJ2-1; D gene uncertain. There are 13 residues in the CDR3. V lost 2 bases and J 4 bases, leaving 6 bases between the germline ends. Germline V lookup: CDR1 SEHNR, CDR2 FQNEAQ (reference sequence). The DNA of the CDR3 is TGTGCCAGCAGCTTATCCCGATACAATGAGCAGTTCTTC. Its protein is CASSLSRYNEQFF.

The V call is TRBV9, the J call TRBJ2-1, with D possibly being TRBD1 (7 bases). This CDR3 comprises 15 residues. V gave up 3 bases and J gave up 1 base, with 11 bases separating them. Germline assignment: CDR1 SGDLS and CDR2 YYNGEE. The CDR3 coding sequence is TGTGCCAGCAGCGCGACAGGGAGGTCCTACAATGAGCAGTTCTTC. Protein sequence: CASSATGRSYNEQFF. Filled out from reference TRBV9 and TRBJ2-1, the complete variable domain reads DSGVTQTPKHLITATGQRVTLRCSPRSGDLSVYWYQQSLDQGLQFLIQYYNGEERAKGNILERFSAQQFPDLHSELNLSSLELGDSALYFCASSATGRSYNEQFFGPGTRLTVL.

CDR3 amino acids: CASSLAGANTEAFF. Written as DNA, the CDR3 is TGCGCCAGCAGCTTGGCCGGCGCGAACACTGAAGCTTTCTTT. This rearrangement joins TRBV5-1 to TRBJ1-1; D ambiguous. This CDR3 is built from 14 residues. The V gene lost 0 bases and the J gene lost 1 base, with 7 bases spanning the gap. CDR1 and CDR2 (germline): SGHRS, YFSETQ. Using reference TRBV5-1 and TRBJ1-1 for the parts outside the CDR3, the full variable domain is KAGVTQTPRYLIKTRGQQVTLSCSPISGHRSVSWYQQTPGQGLQFLFEYFSETQRNKGNFPGRFSGRQFSNSRSEMNVSTLELGDSALYLCASSLAGANTEAFFGQGTRLTVV.

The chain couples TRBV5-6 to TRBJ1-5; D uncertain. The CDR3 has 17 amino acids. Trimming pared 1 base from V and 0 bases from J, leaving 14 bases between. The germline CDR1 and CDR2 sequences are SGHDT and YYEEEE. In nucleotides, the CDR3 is TGTGCCAGCAGCTTGATGGGAGAGACAACTAGCAATCAGCCCCAGCATTTT. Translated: CASSLMGETTSNQPQHF. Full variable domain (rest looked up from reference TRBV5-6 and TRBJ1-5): DAGVTQSPTHLIKTRGQQVTLRCSPKSGHDTVSWYQQALGQGPQFIFQYYEEEERQRGNFPDRFSGHQFPNYSSELNVNALLLGDSALYLCASSLMGETTSNQPQHFGDGTRLSIL.

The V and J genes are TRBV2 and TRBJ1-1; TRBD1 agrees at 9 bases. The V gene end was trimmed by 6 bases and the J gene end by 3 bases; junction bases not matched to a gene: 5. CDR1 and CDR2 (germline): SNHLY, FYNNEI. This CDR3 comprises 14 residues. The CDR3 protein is CASRGQGGDTEAFF. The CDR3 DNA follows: TGTGCCAGCAGGGGACAGGGAGGGGACACTGAAGCTTTCTTT.

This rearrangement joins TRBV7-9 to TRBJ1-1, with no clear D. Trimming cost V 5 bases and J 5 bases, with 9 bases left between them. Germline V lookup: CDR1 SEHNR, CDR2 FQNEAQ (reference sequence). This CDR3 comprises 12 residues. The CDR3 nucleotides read TGTGCCAGCAGCGGAGGACCGACTGAAGCTTTCTTT. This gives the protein CASSGGPTEAFF.

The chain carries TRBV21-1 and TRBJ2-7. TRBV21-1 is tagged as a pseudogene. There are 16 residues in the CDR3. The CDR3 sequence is CASSKGRGGTSHEQYF. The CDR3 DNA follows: TGTGCCAGCAGCAAAGGCAGGGGGGGCACCAGTCACGAGCAGTACTTC.

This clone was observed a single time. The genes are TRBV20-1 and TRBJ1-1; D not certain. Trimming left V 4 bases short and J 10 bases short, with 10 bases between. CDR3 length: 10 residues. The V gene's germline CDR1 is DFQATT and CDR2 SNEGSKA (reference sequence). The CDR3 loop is CSANGLVAFF. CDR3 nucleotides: TGCAGTGCTAACGGCCTAGTAGCTTTCTTT.